Following are 26 T cell receptor beta chains from one sample sequenced in a study of early T cells in non-severe SARS-CoV-2 infection (dated by TCRdb to about 2021). The method was 5' RACE. The reads were generated on a NextSeq 500. Using fastp at Q25 and MiXCR, TCRdb reprocessed the public reads and kept productive beta chains. Each CDR3 protein appears once, grouped with its most common genes and DNA. The sample records roughly 70,000 distinct CDR3 sequences, about 17% of which are singletons. In total, the top ten clones hold about 8.4% of the sample. Source: whole blood, taken at baseline. Receptors were obtained from an adult who was a healthcare worker with PCR-confirmed SARS-CoV-2 infection or an uninfected control (not recorded which).

V gene TRBV5-1 combines with J gene TRBJ2-7, with 10 nucleotides matching TRBD1. The length of the CDR3 is 14 residues. Germline-derived CDR1 and CDR2 are SGHRS and YFSETQ. The V and J ends lost 7 bases and 7 bases, in that order; junction bases with no gene match: 11. The CDR3 nucleotides read TGCGCCAGCCGACCCGGGACAGGGGCGGGAGAGCAGTACTTC. As protein: CASRPGTGAGEQYF.

This clonotype occurred a few times. The rearrangement joins TRBV5-5 to TRBJ2-1; D is possibly TRBD2 (6 bases). There are 17 residues in the CDR3. Germline lookup yields CDR1 SGHKS and CDR2 YYEKEE (reference sequence). V lost 3 bases and J lost 10, with 26 bases in between. The CDR3 protein is CASSSMPIAEPEGEQFF. The CDR3 bases are TGTGCCAGCAGCTCTATGCCCATAGCGGAGCCGGAGGGGGAGCAGTTCTTC. The whole variable domain, filled in from reference TRBV5-5 and TRBJ2-1, reads DAGVTQSPTHLIKTRGQQVTLRCSPISGHKSVSWYQQVLGQGPQFIFQYYEKEERGRGNFPDRFSARQFPNYSSELNVNALLLGDSALYLCASSSMPIAEPEGEQFFGPGTRLTVL.

This clonotype was recorded a few times. V gene TRBV10-2 combines with J gene TRBJ2-3, with D uncertain. Deletions cut 8 bases from V and 6 bases from J, with 6 bases between. Germline CDR1 reads WSHSY; CDR2 reads SAAADI. This CDR3 has 10 residues. DNA for the CDR3: TGCGCCAGCGGGTATGATACGCAGTATTTT. It yields the protein CASGYDTQYF.

The V gene is TRBV6-2 or TRBV6-3, the J gene TRBJ2-1; 9 positions agree with TRBD2. This CDR3 region has 15 residues. The germline gives CDR1 MNHEY, CDR2 SVGEGT. V shed 8 bases, J shed 2 bases, and the junction held 7 bases outside the gene matches. The CDR3 region has the DNA TGTGCCAGCGTTTATAGCGGGAGCCCCTACAATGAGCAGTTCTTC. Protein sequence: CASVYSGSPYNEQFF.

This clonotype was observed a few times. This chain connects TRBV19 to TRBJ1-2; D is unclear. The CDR3 is 15 amino acids. The V end was cut by 5 bases, the J end by 7 bases, with 20 bases between. Looked up from germline, CDR1 is LNHDA and CDR2 is SQIVND (reference sequence). Here the CDR3 reads CASSPTWGGPGGYTF. The DNA of the CDR3 is TGTGCCAGTAGTCCTACTTGGGGAGGGCCAGGTGGCTACACCTTC.

This clonotype has only a few counts. This rearrangement joins TRBV19 to TRBJ2-7; 11 bases agree with TRBD2. CDR1 is LNHDA, CDR2 SQIVND, per germline (reference sequence). This CDR3 has 15 amino acids. With V trimmed by 5 bases and J by 0 bases, 3 bases remained unmatched. CDR3 bases: TGTGCCAGTAGTCTCGGGACTAGCGGCTCCTACGAGCAGTACTTC. As protein: CASSLGTSGSYEQYF.

This clonotype turned up a few times. The chain has TRBV7-6 and TRBJ1-2, with D unclear. In germline, CDR1 is SGHVS, CDR2 FNYEAQ. The CDR3 has 13 amino acids. Trimming shortened V by 4 bases and J by 7 bases, and 13 bases separated the two germline ends. The CDR3 loop reads CASSSHRRGGYTF. CDR3 nucleotides: TGTGCCAGCAGCTCCCACCGACGCGGTGGCTACACCTTC.

The chain joins TRBV3-1 to TRBJ1-5; D not certain. V lost 0 bases and J 7 bases, leaving 13 bases between the germline ends. CDR1 is LGHDT, CDR2 YNNKEL, per germline (reference sequence). The CDR3 length is 15 residues. CDR3 protein: CASSQDGGRRQPQHF. CDR3 DNA: TGTGCCAGCAGCCAAGATGGAGGGCGTAGACAGCCCCAGCATTTT.

V usage is TRBV5-1 and J usage is TRBJ2-1; TRBD1 agrees at 9 bases. CDR3 length: 16 amino acids. With V trimmed by 4 bases and J by 7 bases, 12 bases remained unmatched. The germline CDR1 and CDR2 sequences are SGHRS and YFSETQ. The CDR3 sequence is CASSGKIGTGNNEQFF. The CDR3 coding sequence is TGCGCCAGCAGCGGAAAGATCGGGACAGGGAATAATGAGCAGTTCTTC.

This chain joins TRBV7-9 and TRBJ2-7, with a tentative D call TRBD1 (5 bases). V was cut by 0 bases and J by 2 bases, with 11 bases left in between. This CDR3 region has 15 residues. Germline CDR1 reads SEHNR; CDR2 reads FQNEAQ (reference sequence). CDR3 protein: CASSLAAGNPYEQYF. The CDR3 DNA sequence: TGTGCCAGCAGCTTAGCAGCAGGGAACCCCTACGAGCAGTACTTC. Complete variable domain (other parts from reference TRBV7-9 and TRBJ2-7): DTGVSQNPRHKITKRGQNVTFRCDPISEHNRLYWYRQTLGQGPEFLTYFQNEAQLEKSRLLSDRFSAERPKGSFSTLEIQRTEQGDSAMYLCASSLAAGNPYEQYFGPGTRLTVT.

This clonotype has only a few counts. This rearrangement joins TRBV7-6 to TRBJ2-2, with D possibly matching TRBD2 (7 bases). The CDR3 loop spans 16 amino acids. Germline CDR1 SGHVS, CDR2 FNYEAQ. The ends were cut back, 5 bases at V and 0 bases at J, with 13 bases in the middle. The DNA for the CDR3 is TGTGCCAGCAGCCCGAGGGGGGGATCGAACACCGGGGAGCTGTTTTTT. Residues: CASSPRGGSNTGELFF.

There are a few counts of this clonotype. The V gene is TRBV29-1, the J gene TRBJ2-3, with 9 positions matching TRBD1. V was pared by 5 bases and J by 5 bases, with 8 bases of the junction left unmatched. Looked up from germline, CDR1 is SQVTM and CDR2 is ANQGSEA. The CDR3 loop spans 14 amino acids. The CDR3 DNA is TGCAGCGTTTTACAGGGGGCCCTCGGAGATACGCAGTATTTT. This translates into CSVLQGALGDTQYF.

This chain joins TRBV4-3 and TRBJ2-4; 7 positions match TRBD2. CDR1 LGHNA and CDR2 YSLEER come from the germline V gene. The J segment lost 5 bases and the V segment lost 1 base, leaving 8 bases of the junction unmatched. The CDR3 loop spans 16 amino acids. The DNA of the CDR3 is TGCGCCAGCAGCCAAGTCTCAGCGGGATACGAAAACATTCAGTACTTC. It translates to CASSQVSAGYENIQYF.

This clonotype was counted between two and nine times. This chain uses TRBV6-6 with TRBJ2-2; D call uncertain. The CDR3 spans 14 residues. Germline-derived CDR1 and CDR2 are MNHNY and SVGAGI (reference sequence). Trimming cost V 5 bases and J 5 bases, with 12 bases left between them. CDR3 DNA: TGTGCCAGCAGTAGGGTTTTCGAAACCGGGGAGCTGTTTTTT. Protein product: CASSRVFETGELFF.

This clonotype was detected a few times. V gene TRBV9 combines with J gene TRBJ2-2, with unresolved D. This CDR3 region has 12 residues. The ends were cut back, 0 bases at V and 7 bases at J, with 4 bases in the middle. CDR1 is SGDLS, CDR2 YYNGEE, per germline. The CDR3 DNA follows: TGTGCCAGCAGCGTAGGTGGCGGGGAGCTGTTTTTT. It encodes CASSVGGGELFF.

This clonotype was seen only a few times. The V and J genes are TRBV7-2 and TRBJ2-1; tentative D call: TRBD1 (5 bases). Germline V gives CDR1 SGHTA, CDR2 FQGNSA. Deletions cut 1 base from V and 0 bases from J, with 13 bases between. This CDR3 spans 17 amino acids. The CDR3 is CASSLVFQGGSYNEQFF. In DNA, the CDR3 is TGTGCCAGCAGCTTAGTATTCCAGGGCGGCTCCTACAATGAGCAGTTCTTC. Using reference TRBV7-2 and TRBJ2-1 for the parts outside the CDR3, the full variable domain is GAGVSQSPSNKVTEKGKDVELRCDPISGHTALYWYRQSLGQGLEFLIYFQGNSAPDKSGLPSDRFSAERTGGSVSTLTIQRTQQEDSAVYLCASSLVFQGGSYNEQFFGPGTRLTVL.

This chain uses TRBV7-9 with TRBJ2-2, with D perhaps matching TRBD2 (5 bases). Germline CDR1 reads SEHNR; CDR2 reads FQNEAQ (reference sequence). The CDR3 is 14 amino acids. Trimming removed 4 bases from V and 13 bases from J, with 19 bases in between. CDR3 sequence reads: CASSSSGMRSVLFF. CDR3 nucleotide sequence: TGTGCCAGCAGCTCATCGGGGATGCGGAGTGTGCTGTTTTTT.

The chain carries TRBV28 and TRBJ1-5; D not resolved. The CDR3 length is 14 residues. CDR1 and CDR2 (germline): MDHEN, SYDVKM. V lost 5 bases and J lost 0, with 8 bases in between. The CDR3 sequence is CASSPDNSNQPQHF. The DNA of the CDR3 is TGTGCCAGCAGTCCAGACAATAGCAATCAGCCCCAGCATTTT.

The chain is built from TRBV11-2 and TRBJ2-1, with 9 bases that match TRBD2. The germline gives CDR1 SGHAT, CDR2 FQNNGV. The CDR3 totals 15 residues. Germline trimming cut 5 bases from V and 5 bases from J; bases unmatched to any gene: 7. The CDR3 is CASSLYSGGHNEQFF. CDR3 in DNA: TGTGCCAGCAGCCTTTATAGCGGGGGACACAATGAGCAGTTCTTC.

A few counts support this clonotype. The rearrangement joins TRBV20-1 to TRBJ2-3; unclear D gene. Trimming removed 4 bases from V and 2 bases from J, with 13 bases in between. Germline assignment: CDR1 DFQATT and CDR2 SNEGSKA (reference sequence). This CDR3 region has 14 residues. The CDR3 is CSAMGRRLTDTQYF. The CDR3, as DNA: TGCAGTGCTATGGGCCGCCGGCTCACAGATACGCAGTATTTT.

This clonotype was seen more than once but under ten times. J is TRBJ2-7 and V is TRBV6-1, with TRBD1 identical over 9 bases. Germline assignment: CDR1 MNHNS and CDR2 SASEGT. Trimming took 6 bases from V and 8 from J; bases not matched to a gene: 17. This CDR3 is built from 16 residues. The CDR3 DNA reads as TGTGCCAGCAGACCCGGACAGGGGACCAGGAACGAGCAGCAGTACTTC. Translated, it gives CASRPGQGTRNEQQYF.

The chain links TRBV20-1 to TRBJ1-2, with D possibly being TRBD1 (6 bases). Germline V gene sequence: CDR1 DFQATT, CDR2 SNEGSKA (reference sequence). V was clipped by 3 bases and J by 4 bases, with 15 bases between them. This CDR3 contains 14 residues. This chain's CDR3 is CSARRGQTSYGYTF. For the CDR3, the DNA is TGCAGTGCTAGGCGAGGACAGACCAGCTATGGCTACACCTTC.

This clonotype was observed a handful of times. The rearrangement uses TRBV2 and TRBJ1-1, with 8 bases lining up with TRBD1. J lost 6 bases, V lost 5 bases, and 5 bases had no gene match. The germline V gene has CDR1 SNHLY and CDR2 FYNNEI. The CDR3 loop spans 13 amino acids. CDR3 sequence: CASSIQGVAEAFF. In nucleotides, the CDR3 is TGTGCCAGCAGTATACAGGGGGTCGCTGAAGCTTTCTTT.

This clonotype was seen only a few times. The chain recombines TRBV6-5 with TRBJ1-2, with D possibly being TRBD1 (6 bases). CDR3 length: 14 residues. The germline V gene encodes CDR1 MNHEY and CDR2 SVGAGI. Trimming shortened V by 0 bases and J by 8 bases, and 13 bases separated the two germline ends. CDR3 sequence reads: CASSYSTQGGGYTF. Written as DNA, the CDR3 is TGTGCCAGCAGTTACTCGACACAGGGTGGCGGCTACACCTTC.

This clonotype was picked up a small number of times. V is TRBV29-1 and J is TRBJ1-4, with TRBD1 matching 9 bases. CDR1 is SQVTM and CDR2 is ANQGSEA in the germline V gene. V lost 5 bases and J lost 3; bases outside the gene matches: 4. This CDR3 has 14 amino acids. CDR3 sequence reads: CSVTTGGSNEKLFF. As DNA, the CDR3 is TGCAGCGTTACGACAGGGGGTTCTAATGAAAAACTGTTTTTT.

The V call is TRBV9, the J call TRBJ2-3, with TRBD2 matching over 8 bases. The germline CDR1 and CDR2 sequences are SGDLS and YYNGEE. V lost 0 bases and J lost 5; bases outside the gene matches: 8. This CDR3 comprises 16 residues. The CDR3 loop reads CASSVEAGVLGDTQYF. As DNA, the CDR3 is TGTGCCAGCAGCGTAGAAGCGGGAGTTTTGGGAGATACGCAGTATTTT.